These T cell receptor beta chains were read from a single sample in a study of CD8 T cells in ankylosing spondylitis. TCRdb fed the 5' RACE reads into MiXCR, producing one record per CDR3 protein. The sample consists of 300,000 to 400,000 distinct CDR3 sequences, around 10% of them appearing once. Sequenced sample: blood, either unsorted or a sorted T cell fraction (not recorded which). Receptors were obtained from a female donor with ankylosing spondylitis or in good health (not recorded which). The CDR3 runs from the conserved cysteine through the conserved F or W. A D gene is named only where the DNA matches it firmly. Size is omitted from some rows. Given values are once, few, many or a class for expanded clones.

>.|TRBV7-9|TRBJ1-2|.|14
TGTGCCAGCAGCTTTTACGGTGGTCGGGACGGCTACACCTTC
CASSFYGGRDGYTF
>.|TRBV27|TRBJ1-6|few|13
TGTGCCAGCAGTTACGGAGTCAATTCACCCCTCCACTTT
CASSYGVNSPLHF
>.|TRBV5-1|TRBJ2-1|many|14
TGCGCCAGCAGTCGTCCCAGGGGTAATAATGAGCAGTTCTTC
CASSRPRGNNEQFF
>.|TRBV10-3|TRBJ2-3|many|15
TGTGCCATCACTGCCAGGGGCTTAGTGGCAGATACGCAGTATTTT
CAITARGLVADTQYF
>TRBD2|TRBV28|TRBJ2-1|few|17
TGTGCCAGTCGGACTAGCGGGGGTCCCCGAATCCACAATGAGCAGTTCTTC
CASRTSGGPRIHNEQFF
>.|TRBV27|TRBJ1-2|many|12
TGTGCCAGCGGGGTGATATCGTATGGCTACACCTTC
CASGVISYGYTF
>TRBD1|TRBV12-3/TRBV12-4|TRBJ2-7|.|14
TGTGCCGTACAGTCCGGGACAGGGGGCCTCGGGCAGTACTTC
CAVQSGTGGLGQYF
>TRBD1|TRBV2|TRBJ2-7|.|14
TGTGCCAGCAGTCCGACAGGGGCCTCCTACGAGCAGTACTTC
CASSPTGASYEQYF
>.|TRBV5-5|TRBJ1-1|.|13
TGTGCCAGCTCGACGTTTTGGGACACTGAAGCTTTCTTT
CASSTFWDTEAFF
>.|TRBV29-1|TRBJ2-2|many|13
TGCAGCGTTGAGGGACATAACACCGGGGAGCTGTTTTTT
CSVEGHNTGELFF
>TRBD1|TRBV30|TRBJ1-5|many|13
TGTGCCTGGACAGGGGGCAAAAATCAGCCCCAGCATTTT
CAWTGGKNQPQHF